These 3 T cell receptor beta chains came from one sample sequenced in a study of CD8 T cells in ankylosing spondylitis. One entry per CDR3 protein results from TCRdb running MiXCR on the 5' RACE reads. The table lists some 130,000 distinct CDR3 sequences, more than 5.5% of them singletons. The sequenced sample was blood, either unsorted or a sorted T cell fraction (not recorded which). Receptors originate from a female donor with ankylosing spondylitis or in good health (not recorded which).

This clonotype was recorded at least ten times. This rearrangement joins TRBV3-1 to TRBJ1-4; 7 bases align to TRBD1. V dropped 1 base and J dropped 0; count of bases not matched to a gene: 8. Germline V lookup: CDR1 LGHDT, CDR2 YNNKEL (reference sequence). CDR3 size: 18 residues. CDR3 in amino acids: CASSQGLQGTATNEKLFF. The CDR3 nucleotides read TGTGCCAGCAGCCAAGGCTTACAGGGGACCGCAACTAATGAAAAACTGTTTTTT.

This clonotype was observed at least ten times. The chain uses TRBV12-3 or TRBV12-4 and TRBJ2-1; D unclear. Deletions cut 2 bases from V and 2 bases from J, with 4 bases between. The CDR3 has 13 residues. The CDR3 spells CASSLNPYNEQFF. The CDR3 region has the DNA TGTGCCAGCAGTTTAAACCCCTACAATGAGCAGTTCTTC.

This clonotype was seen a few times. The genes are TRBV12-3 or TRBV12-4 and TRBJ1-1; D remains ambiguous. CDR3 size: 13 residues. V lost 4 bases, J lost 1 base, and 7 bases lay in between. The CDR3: CASSSASNTEAFF. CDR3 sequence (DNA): TGTGCCAGCAGTTCGGCCTCGAACACTGAAGCTTTCTTT.